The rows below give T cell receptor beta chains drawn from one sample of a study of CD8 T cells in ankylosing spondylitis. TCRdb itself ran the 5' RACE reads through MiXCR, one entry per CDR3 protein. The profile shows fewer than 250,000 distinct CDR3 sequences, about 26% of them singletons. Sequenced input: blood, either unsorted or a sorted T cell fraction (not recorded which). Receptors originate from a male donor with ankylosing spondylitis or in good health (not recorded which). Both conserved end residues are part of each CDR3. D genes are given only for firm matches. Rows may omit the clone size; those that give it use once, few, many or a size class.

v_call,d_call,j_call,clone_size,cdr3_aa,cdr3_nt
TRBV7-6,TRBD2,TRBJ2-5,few,CASSWEASGRAGETQYF,TGTGCCAGCAGCTGGGAGGCTAGCGGGAGGGCCGGAGAGACCCAGTACTTC
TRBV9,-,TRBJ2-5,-,CASSVATQETQYF,TGTGCCAGCAGCGTAGCTACCCAGGAGACCCAGTACTTC
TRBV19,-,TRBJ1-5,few,CASSISVAAAGQPQHF,TGTGCCAGTAGTATATCGGTAGCGGCCGCGGGGCAGCCCCAGCATTTT
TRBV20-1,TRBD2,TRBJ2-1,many,CSARALFSGRHNEQFF,TGCAGTGCTAGAGCCCTGTTTAGCGGGAGGCACAATGAGCAGTTCTTC
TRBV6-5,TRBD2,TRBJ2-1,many,CASSYSGTSGRVEQFF,TGTGCCAGCAGTTACTCGGGGACTAGCGGGAGGGTTGAGCAGTTCTTC
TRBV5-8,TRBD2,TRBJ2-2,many,CASSWGGIPRELFF,TGTGCCAGCAGCTGGGGGGGGATACCCAGGGAGCTGTTTTTT
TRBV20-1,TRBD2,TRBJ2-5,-,CSARPLADQETQYF,TGCAGTGCTAGACCCCTAGCGGACCAAGAGACCCAGTACTTC
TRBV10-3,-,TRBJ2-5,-,CAISENGRVRSETQYF,TGTGCCATCAGTGAGAACGGCAGGGTGAGGTCGGAGACCCAGTACTTC
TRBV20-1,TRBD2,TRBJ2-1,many,CSASGRPRSYNEQFF,TGCAGTGCTAGCGGGAGGCCCCGCTCCTACAATGAGCAGTTCTTC
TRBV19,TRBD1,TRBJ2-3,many,CASKSGTGGLDTQYF,TGTGCCAGTAAGTCCGGGACAGGGGGCTTGGATACGCAGTATTTT
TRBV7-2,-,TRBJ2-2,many,CASSSRGNTGELFF,TGTGCCAGCAGCTCTAGAGGAAACACCGGGGAGCTGTTTTTT
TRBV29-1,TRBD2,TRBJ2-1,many,CSVGEGSEQFF,TGCAGCGTGGGGGAGGGCTCGGAGCAGTTCTTC
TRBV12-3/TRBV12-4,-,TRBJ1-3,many,CASSSVRRSVAGNTIYF,TGTGCCAGCAGTTCTGTACGACGGAGTGTGGCTGGAAACACCATATATTTT
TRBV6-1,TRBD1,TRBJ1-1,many,CASSGQGAGNTEAFF,TGTGCCAGCAGCGGACAGGGGGCCGGGAACACTGAAGCTTTCTTT
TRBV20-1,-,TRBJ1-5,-,CSARGQNSGQPQHF,TGCAGTGCTAGAGGGCAGAATTCCGGTCAGCCCCAGCATTTT
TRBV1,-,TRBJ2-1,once,CTSSQDPKSLYNEQFF,TGCACCAGCAGCCAAGATCCGAAGAGCCTCTACAATGAGCAGTTCTTC
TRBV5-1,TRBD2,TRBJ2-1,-,CASSSGTTVNEQFF,TGCGCCAGCAGCTCCGGGACTACCGTAAATGAGCAGTTCTTC
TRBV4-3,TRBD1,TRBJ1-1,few,CASQLLTGTNTEAFF,TGCGCCAGCCAACTCCTGACAGGGACGAACACTGAAGCTTTCTTT
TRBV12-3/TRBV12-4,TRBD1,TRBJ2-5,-,CASSTGQGVETQYF,TGTGCCAGCAGTACCGGACAGGGCGTCGAGACCCAGTACTTC
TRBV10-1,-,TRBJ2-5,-,CASSEGRHGVWTQYF,TGCGCCAGCAGTGAGGGGCGACATGGCGTGTGGACCCAGTACTTC
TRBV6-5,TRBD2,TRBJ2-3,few,CASSYAVGGSSDTQYF,TGTGCCAGCAGTTACGCGGTAGGCGGGAGTTCAGATACGCAGTATTTT
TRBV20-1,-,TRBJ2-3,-,CSAPPGGSGTQYF,TGCAGTGCCCCACCCGGGGGATCGGGTACGCAGTATTTT
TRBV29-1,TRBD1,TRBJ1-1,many,CSVEQDRRTGGKAFF,TGCAGCGTTGAGCAGGACAGGAGGACGGGGGGCAAAGCTTTCTTT
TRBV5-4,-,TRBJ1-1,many,CASSLEMRGNTEAFF,TGTGCCAGCAGCTTGGAGATGAGGGGGAACACTGAAGCTTTCTTT
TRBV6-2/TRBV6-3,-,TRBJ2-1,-,CASSYTTGDLYNEQFF,TGTGCCAGCAGTTACACGACAGGAGATCTCTACAATGAGCAGTTCTTC
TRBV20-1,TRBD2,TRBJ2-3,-,CSAKLAGRTDTQYF,TGCAGTGCGAAACTAGCGGGCCGCACAGATACGCAGTATTTT
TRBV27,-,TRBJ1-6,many,CASRGDRVMSSPLHF,TGTGCCAGCAGAGGCGATCGGGTGATGTCTTCACCCCTCCACTTT
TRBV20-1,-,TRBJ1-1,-,CSARLGGNTEAFF,TGCAGTGCAAGACTCGGAGGAAACACTGAAGCTTTCTTT
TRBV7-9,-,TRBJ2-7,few,CASSDSRRPVGEQYF,TGTGCCAGCAGTGATTCGCGGCGCCCAGTCGGCGAGCAGTACTTC
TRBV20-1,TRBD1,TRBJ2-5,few,CSVILGGTGETQYF,TGCAGTGTAATCCTCGGCGGGACAGGAGAGACCCAGTACTTC
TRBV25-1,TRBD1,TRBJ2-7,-,CASTPPGQGIYEQYF,TGTGCCAGCACGCCCCCGGGACAGGGGATCTACGAGCAGTACTTC
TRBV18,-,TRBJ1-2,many,CASSTTGNYGYTF,TGTGCCAGTTCGACTACAGGGAACTATGGCTACACCTTC
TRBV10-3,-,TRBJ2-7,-,CAISEGTSRSYEQYF,TGTGCCATCAGTGAAGGGACTTCCCGCTCCTACGAGCAGTACTTC
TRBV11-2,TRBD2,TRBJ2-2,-,CASSLDAGVPGGELFF,TGTGCCAGCAGCTTAGATGCGGGAGTTCCGGGCGGGGAGCTGTTTTTT
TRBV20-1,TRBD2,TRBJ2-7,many,CSAIGTSGRVYEQYF,TGCAGTGCGATTGGGACTAGCGGGAGGGTCTACGAGCAGTACTTC
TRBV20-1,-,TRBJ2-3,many,CSARDRMWDTQYF,TGCAGTGCTAGAGATCGAATGTGGGATACGCAGTATTTT
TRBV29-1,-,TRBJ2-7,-,CSVNGTPEGFYEQYF,TGCAGCGTCAACGGAACCCCAGAGGGGTTCTACGAGCAGTACTTC
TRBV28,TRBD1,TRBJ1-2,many,CASSLGDRGLWGYTF,TGTGCCAGCAGTTTAGGGGACAGGGGATTGTGGGGCTACACCTTC
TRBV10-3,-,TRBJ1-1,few,CAIARQHMNTEAFF,TGTGCCATCGCCCGACAACACATGAACACTGAAGCTTTCTTT
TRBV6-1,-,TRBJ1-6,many,CASSPPNNSPLHF,TGTGCCAGCAGTCCTCCCAATAATTCACCCCTCCACTTT
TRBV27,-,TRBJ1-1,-,CASKGPENTEAFF,TGTGCCTCCAAGGGGCCTGAGAACACTGAAGCTTTCTTT
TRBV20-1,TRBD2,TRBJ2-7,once,CSAVGGRLYEQYF,TGCAGTGCGGTAGGCGGGAGGCTCTACGAGCAGTACTTC
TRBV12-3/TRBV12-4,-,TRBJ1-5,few,CASSFPGQPQHF,TGTGCCAGCAGTTTTCCAGGTCAGCCCCAGCATTTT
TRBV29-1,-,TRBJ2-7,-,CSGNINYEQYF,TGCAGCGGAAACATCAACTACGAGCAGTACTTC
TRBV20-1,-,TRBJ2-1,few,CSATVGYQTHNEQFF,TGCAGTGCTACGGTGGGCTACCAAACCCACAATGAGCAGTTCTTC
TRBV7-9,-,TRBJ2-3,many,CASSLVKRGMSTDTQYF,TGTGCCAGCAGCTTAGTTAAACGGGGAATGAGCACAGATACGCAGTATTTT
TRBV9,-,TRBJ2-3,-,CASRSPVESNQGDTQYF,TGTGCCAGCAGGTCTCCGGTCGAGAGTAACCAGGGGGATACGCAGTATTTT
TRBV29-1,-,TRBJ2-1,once,CSVRGRSSSYNEQFF,TGCAGCGTTCGAGGCAGGTCAAGCTCCTACAATGAGCAGTTCTTC
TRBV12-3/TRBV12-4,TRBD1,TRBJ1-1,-,CASSRQGASTEAFF,TGTGCCAGCAGTCGACAGGGGGCCTCCACTGAAGCTTTCTTT
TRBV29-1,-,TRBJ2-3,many,CSVATAKDTQYF,TGCAGCGTTGCGACAGCGAAAGATACGCAGTATTTT
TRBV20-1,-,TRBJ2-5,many,CSADRLGYQETQYF,TGCAGTGCCGACAGGTTGGGGTACCAAGAGACCCAGTACTTC
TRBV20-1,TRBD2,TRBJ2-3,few,CSCTGGSRVTDTQYF,TGCAGCTGCACGGGCGGGAGTCGTGTCACAGATACGCAGTATTTT
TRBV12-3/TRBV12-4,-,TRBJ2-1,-,CASTEGSYNEQFF,TGTGCCAGCACCGAAGGCTCCTACAATGAGCAGTTCTTC
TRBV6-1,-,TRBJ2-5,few,CASTIAETQYF,TGTGCCAGCACTATCGCGGAGACCCAGTACTTC
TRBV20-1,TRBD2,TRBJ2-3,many,CSAAGGQIGTDTQYF,TGCAGTGCAGCGGGGGGACAAATCGGCACAGATACGCAGTATTTT